This T cell receptor (beta chain) was profiled in a study of blood T cells in healthy people across ages. The study's findings and limits: Getting older went along with TCR beta diversity per million T cells dropping roughly linearly.

The length of the CDR3 is 14 residues. The V and J ends lost 6 bases and 7 bases, in that order; junction bases with no gene match: 9. Germline V gives CDR1 DFQATT, CDR2 SNEGSKA (reference sequence). Only one count was recorded for this clonotype. Antigen: not known. A sample-barcoded 5' primer and a J-beta primer mix were used in a second PCR of roughly 6 to 12 cycles. From the 5' RACE reads, TCRdb called clonotypes with MiXCR, one entry per CDR3 protein. The sample includes 650,000 to 800,000 distinct CDR3 sequences, under 45% of them seen just once. This receptor was identified in a man aged 60-69 years in good health. This chain connects TRBV20-1 to TRBJ2-1; 10 nucleotides line up with TRBD2. Sequenced input: blood. The chain's CDR3 is CSATGLADQNEQFF. DNA of the CDR3: TGCAGTGCCACCGGACTAGCGGATCAAAATGAGCAGTTCTTC.